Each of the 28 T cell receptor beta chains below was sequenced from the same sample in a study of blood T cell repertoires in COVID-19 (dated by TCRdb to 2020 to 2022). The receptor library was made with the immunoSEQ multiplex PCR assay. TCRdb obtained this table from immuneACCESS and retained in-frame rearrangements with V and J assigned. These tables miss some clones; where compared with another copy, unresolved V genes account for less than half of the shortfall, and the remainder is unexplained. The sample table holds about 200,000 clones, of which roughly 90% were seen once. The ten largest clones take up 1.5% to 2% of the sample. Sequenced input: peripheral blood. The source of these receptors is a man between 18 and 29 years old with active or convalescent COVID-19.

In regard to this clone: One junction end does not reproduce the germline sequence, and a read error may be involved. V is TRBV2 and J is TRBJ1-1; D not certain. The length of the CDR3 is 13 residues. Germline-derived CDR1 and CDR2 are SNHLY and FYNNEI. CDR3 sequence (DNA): TGTGCCAGCTGGCAGATCGAAAACACCGAAGCTTTCTTT. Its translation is CASWQIENTEAFF. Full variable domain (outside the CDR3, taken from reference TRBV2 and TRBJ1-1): EPEVTQTPSHQVTQMGQEVILRCVPISNHLYFYWYRQILGQKVEFLVSFYNNEISEKSEIFDDQFSVERPDGSNFTLKIRSTKLEDSAMYFCASWQIENTEAFFGQGTRLTVV.

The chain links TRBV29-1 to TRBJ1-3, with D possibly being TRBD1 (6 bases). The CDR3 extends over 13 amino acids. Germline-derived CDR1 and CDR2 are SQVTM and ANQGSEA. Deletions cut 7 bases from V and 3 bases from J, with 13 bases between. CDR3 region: CSANRAGGNTIYF. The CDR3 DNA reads TGCAGCGCTAACAGGGCCGGTGGAAACACCATATATTTT.

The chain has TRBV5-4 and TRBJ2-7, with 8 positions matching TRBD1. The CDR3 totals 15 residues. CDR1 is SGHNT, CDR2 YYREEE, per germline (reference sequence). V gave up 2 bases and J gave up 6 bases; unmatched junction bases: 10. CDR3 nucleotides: TGTGCCAGCAGCTTCGACAGGGGCGGAACGGGCGAGCAGTACTTC. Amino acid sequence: CASSFDRGGTGEQYF.

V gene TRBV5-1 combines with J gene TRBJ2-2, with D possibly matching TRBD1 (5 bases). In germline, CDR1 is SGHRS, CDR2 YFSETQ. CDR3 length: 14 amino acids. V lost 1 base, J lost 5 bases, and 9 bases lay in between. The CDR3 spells CASSLRQSTGELFF. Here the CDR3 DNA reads TGCGCCAGCAGCTTGCGACAGTCGACCGGGGAGCTGTTTTTT.

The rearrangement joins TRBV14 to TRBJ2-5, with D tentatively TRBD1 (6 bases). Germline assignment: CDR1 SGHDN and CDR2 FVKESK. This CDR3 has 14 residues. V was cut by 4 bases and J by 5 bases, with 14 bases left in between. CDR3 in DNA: TGTGCCAGCAGCCCGACAGGTGTGCGGGAGACCCAGTACTTC. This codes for CASSPTGVRETQYF.

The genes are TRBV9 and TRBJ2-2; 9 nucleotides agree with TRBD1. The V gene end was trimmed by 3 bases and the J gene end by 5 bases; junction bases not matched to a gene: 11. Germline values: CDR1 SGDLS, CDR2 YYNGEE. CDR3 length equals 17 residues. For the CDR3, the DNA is TGTGCCAGCAGCGCAGACCCCACAGGGGGCGTAACCGGGGAGCTGTTTTTT. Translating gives CASSADPTGGVTGELFF. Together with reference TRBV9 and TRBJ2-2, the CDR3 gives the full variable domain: DSGVTQTPKHLITATGQRVTLRCSPRSGDLSVYWYQQSLDQGLQFLIQYYNGEERAKGNILERFSAQQFPDLHSELNLSSLELGDSALYFCASSADPTGGVTGELFFGEGSRLTVL.

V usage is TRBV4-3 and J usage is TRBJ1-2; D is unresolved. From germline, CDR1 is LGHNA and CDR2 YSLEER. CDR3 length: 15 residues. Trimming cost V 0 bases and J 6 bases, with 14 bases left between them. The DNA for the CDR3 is TGCGCCAGCAGCCAAGATCATGGGGAGTGGAATGGCTACACCTTC. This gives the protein CASSQDHGEWNGYTF.

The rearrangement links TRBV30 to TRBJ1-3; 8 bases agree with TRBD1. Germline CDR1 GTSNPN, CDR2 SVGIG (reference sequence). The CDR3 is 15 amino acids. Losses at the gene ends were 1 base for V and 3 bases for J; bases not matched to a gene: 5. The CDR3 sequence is CAWSARTGSGNTIYF. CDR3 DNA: TGTGCCTGGAGTGCTAGGACAGGGAGTGGAAACACCATATATTTT. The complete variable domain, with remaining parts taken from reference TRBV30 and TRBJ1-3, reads SQTIHQWPATLVQPVGSPLSLECTVEGTSNPNLYWYRQAAGRGLQLLFYSVGIGQISSEVPQNLSASRPQDRQFILSSKKLLLSDSGFYLCAWSARTGSGNTIYFGEGSWLTVV.

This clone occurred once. This chain's CDR3 is CASSSTWGLAGGGTYNEQFF. The DNA for the CDR3 is TGTGCCAGCAGCTCCACGTGGGGACTAGCGGGGGGCGGGACCTACAATGAGCAGTTCTTC. The rearrangement joins TRBV28 to TRBJ2-1, with 15 positions matching TRBD2. V trimming: 6 bases; J trimming: 2 bases; junction bases outside the gene matches: 14. CDR1 MDHEN and CDR2 SYDVKM come from the germline V gene. This CDR3 region has 20 residues.

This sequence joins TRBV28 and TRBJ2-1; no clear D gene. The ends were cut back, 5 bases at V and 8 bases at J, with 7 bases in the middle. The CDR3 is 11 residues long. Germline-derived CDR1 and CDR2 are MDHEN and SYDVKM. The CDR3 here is CASSTRDEQFF. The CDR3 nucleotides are TGTGCCAGCAGTACGAGAGATGAGCAGTTCTTC.

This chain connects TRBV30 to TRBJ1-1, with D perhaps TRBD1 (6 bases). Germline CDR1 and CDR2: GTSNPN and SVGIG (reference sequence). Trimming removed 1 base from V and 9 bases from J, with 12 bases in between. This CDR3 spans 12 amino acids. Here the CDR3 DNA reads TGTGCCTGGAGTGAAACCGGGACACAAGCTTTCTTT. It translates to CAWSETGTQAFF.

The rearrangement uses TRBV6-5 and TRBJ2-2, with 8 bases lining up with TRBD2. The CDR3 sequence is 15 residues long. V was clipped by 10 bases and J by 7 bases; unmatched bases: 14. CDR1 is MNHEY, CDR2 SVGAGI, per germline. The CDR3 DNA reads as TGTGCCACCTCGCCAAGCGGGAGTTTCGGCGGGGAGCTGTTTTTT. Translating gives CATSPSGSFGGELFF.

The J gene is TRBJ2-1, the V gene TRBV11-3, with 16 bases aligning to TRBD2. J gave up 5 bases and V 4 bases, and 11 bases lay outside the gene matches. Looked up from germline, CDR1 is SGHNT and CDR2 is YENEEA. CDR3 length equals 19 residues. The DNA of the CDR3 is TGTGCCAGCAGCTCTAGACCGGGACTAGCGGGAGGGCTCCACAATGAGCAGTTCTTC. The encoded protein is CASSSRPGLAGGLHNEQFF.

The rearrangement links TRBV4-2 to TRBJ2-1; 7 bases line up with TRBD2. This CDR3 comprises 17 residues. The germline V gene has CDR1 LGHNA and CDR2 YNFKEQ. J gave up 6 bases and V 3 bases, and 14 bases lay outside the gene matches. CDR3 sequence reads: CASSQILGPREGNEQFF. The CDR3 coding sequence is TGTGCCAGCAGCCAGATATTGGGACCGAGGGAGGGCAATGAGCAGTTCTTC.

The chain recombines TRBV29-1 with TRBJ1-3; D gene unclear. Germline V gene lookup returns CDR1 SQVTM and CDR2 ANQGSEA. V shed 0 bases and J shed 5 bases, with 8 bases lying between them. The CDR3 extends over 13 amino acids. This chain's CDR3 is CSVEELDRNTIYF. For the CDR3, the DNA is TGCAGCGTTGAAGAACTAGACCGAAACACCATATATTTT.

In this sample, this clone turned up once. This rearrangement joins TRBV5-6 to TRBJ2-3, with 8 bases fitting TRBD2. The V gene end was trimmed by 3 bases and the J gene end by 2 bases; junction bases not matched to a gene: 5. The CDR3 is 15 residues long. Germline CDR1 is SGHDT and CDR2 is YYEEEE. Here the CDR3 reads CASSSISGDTDTQYF. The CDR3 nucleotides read TGTGCCAGCAGCTCGATTAGCGGGGACACAGATACGCAGTATTTT.

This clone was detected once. The CDR3 region is CASVRGLGNTIYF. In DNA form, the CDR3 reads TGTGCCAGCGTAAGAGGGCTAGGAAACACCATATATTTT. This chain joins TRBV6-6 and TRBJ1-3; D uncertain. Deletions cut 8 bases from V and 4 bases from J, with 12 bases between. The length of the CDR3 is 13 residues. Germline CDR1 reads MNHNY; CDR2 reads SVGAGI (reference sequence).

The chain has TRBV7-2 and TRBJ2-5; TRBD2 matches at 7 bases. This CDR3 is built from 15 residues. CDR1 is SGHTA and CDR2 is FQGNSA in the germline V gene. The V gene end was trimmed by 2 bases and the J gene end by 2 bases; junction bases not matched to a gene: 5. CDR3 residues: CASSLFGGGQETQYF. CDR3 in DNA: TGTGCCAGCAGCTTATTTGGGGGGGGTCAAGAGACCCAGTACTTC.

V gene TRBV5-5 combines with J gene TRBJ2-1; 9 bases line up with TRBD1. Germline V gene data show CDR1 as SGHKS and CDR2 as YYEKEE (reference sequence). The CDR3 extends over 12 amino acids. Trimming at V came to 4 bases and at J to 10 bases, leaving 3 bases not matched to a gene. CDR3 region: CASSEGQGEQFF. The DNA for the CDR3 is TGTGCCAGCAGCGAGGGACAGGGAGAGCAGTTCTTC.

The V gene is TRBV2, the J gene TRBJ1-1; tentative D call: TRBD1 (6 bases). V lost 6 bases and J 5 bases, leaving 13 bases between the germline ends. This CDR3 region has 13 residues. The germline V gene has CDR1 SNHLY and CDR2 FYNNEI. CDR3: CASRQGVLTEAFF. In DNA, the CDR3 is TGTGCCAGCAGACAGGGTGTGTTGACTGAAGCTTTCTTT.

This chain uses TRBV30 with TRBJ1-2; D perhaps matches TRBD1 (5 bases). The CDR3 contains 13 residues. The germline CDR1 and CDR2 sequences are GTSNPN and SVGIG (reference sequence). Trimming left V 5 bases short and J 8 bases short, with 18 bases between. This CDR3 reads CAWGTRTGDGYTF. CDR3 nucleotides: TGTGCCTGGGGGACCCGGACGGGAGACGGCTACACCTTC.

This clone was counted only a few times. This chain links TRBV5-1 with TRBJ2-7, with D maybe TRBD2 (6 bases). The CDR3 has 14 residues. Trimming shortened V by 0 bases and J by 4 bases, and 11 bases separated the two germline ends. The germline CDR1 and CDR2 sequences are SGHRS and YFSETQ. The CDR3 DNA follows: TGCGCCAGCAGCTTGGATGGAGGGAGGTACGAGCAGTACTTC. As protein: CASSLDGGRYEQYF.

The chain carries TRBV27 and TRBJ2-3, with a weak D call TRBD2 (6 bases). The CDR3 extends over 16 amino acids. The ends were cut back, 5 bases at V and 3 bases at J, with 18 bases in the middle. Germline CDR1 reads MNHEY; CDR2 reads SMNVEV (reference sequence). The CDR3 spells CASSPGLGGGTDTQYF. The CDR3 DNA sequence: TGTGCCAGCAGTCCCGGGCTCGGTGGGGGGACAGATACGCAGTATTTT.

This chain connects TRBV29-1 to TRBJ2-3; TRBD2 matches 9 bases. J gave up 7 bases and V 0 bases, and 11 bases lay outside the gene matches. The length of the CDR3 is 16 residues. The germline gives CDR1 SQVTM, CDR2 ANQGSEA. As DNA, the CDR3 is TGCAGCGTTGAAGACCCGATACCGGGGACTAGCTATACGCAGTATTTT. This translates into CSVEDPIPGTSYTQYF.

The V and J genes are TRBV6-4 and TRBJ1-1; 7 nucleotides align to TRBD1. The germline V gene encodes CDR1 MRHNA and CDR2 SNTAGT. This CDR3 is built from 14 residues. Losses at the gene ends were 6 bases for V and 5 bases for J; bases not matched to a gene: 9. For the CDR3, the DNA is TGTGCCAGCAGGAGGGGGCTTTCGCGTACTGAAGCTTTCTTT. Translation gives CASRRGLSRTEAFF.

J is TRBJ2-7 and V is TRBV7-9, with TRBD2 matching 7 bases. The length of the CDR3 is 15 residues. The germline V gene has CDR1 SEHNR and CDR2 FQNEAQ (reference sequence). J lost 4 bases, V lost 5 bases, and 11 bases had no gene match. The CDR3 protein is CASSPETGGTYEQYF. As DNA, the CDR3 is TGTGCCAGCAGCCCAGAAACGGGAGGTACTTACGAGCAGTACTTC.

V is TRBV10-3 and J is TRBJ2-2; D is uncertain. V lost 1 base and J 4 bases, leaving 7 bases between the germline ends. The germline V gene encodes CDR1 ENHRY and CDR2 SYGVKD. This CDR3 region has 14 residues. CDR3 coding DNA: TGTGCCATCAGTGAGTATAGAAGCACCGGGGAGCTGTTTTTT. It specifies CAISEYRSTGELFF.

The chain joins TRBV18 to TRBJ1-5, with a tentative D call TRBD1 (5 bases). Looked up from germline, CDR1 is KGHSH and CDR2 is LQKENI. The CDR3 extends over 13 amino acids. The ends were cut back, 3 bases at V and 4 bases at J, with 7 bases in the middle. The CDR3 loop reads CASSPQGNQPQHF. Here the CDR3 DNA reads TGTGCCAGCTCACCTCAGGGAAATCAGCCCCAGCATTTT.